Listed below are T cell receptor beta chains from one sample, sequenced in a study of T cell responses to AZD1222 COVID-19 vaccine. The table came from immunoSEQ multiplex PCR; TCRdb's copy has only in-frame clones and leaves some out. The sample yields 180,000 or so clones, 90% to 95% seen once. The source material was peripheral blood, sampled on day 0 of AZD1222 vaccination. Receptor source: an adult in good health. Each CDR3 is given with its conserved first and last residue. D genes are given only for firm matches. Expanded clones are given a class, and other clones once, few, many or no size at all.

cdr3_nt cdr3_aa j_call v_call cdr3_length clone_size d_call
TGTGCCAGCACCACCGGACAGGGGGCGCGAGGCTACACCTTC CASTTGQGARGYTF TRBJ1-2 TRBV6-5 14 . TRBD1
TGTGCCAGCAGTTTAAGGCCGCACCATTCACCCCTCCACTTT CASSLRPHHSPLHF TRBJ1-6 TRBV28 14 . .
TGTGCCAGCAGTCCCCACAGGGGGCGCATTGACTACACCTTC CASSPHRGRIDYTF TRBJ1-2 TRBV27 14 . TRBD1
TGTGCCAGCAGCTACACACGGAGTCTGAACACTGAAGCTTTCTTT CASSYTRSLNTEAFF TRBJ1-1 TRBV7-9 15 . .
TGTGCCAGCACCCCGGACCTGAGTCCCTATGGCTACACCTTC CASTPDLSPYGYTF TRBJ1-2 TRBV5-4 14 . .
TGTGCCAGTAGTATCGTTGGACAGGGGGTAGATTATGGCTACACCTTC CASSIVGQGVDYGYTF TRBJ1-2 TRBV19 16 . TRBD1
TGTGCCAGCAGCAGAACCGGGACTAGCGGGAGTGGGGATGAGCAGTTCTTC CASSRTGTSGSGDEQFF TRBJ2-1 TRBV7-9 17 . TRBD2
TGCGCCAGCAGTCCCGGCGGGAGCTCCTACAATGAGCAGTTCTTC CASSPGGSSYNEQFF TRBJ2-1 TRBV5-1 15 few TRBD2
TGTGCCAGCAGTTACCGCGGGAATGAGCAGTTCTTC CASSYRGNEQFF TRBJ2-1 TRBV27 12 . .
TGTGCCAGCAGCTTGACCGGGGGGCGTGACACAGATACGCAGTATTTT CASSLTGGRDTDTQYF TRBJ2-3 TRBV7-9 16 . .
TGTGCCAGCAGCTTGGGGACAGGGAGGGAGCATGGCTACACCTTC CASSLGTGREHGYTF TRBJ1-2 TRBV5-4 15 . TRBD1
TGTGCCAGCAGCTTGGGGAACACCATATATTTT CASSLGNTIYF TRBJ1-3 TRBV11-2 11 . .
TGTGCCAGTAGTATAGTGGGGGACAGCTATGGCTACACCTTC CASSIVGDSYGYTF TRBJ1-2 TRBV19 14 . TRBD1
TGCGCCAGCGCCATTCCACGGACTAGCGGGGGGAACAATGAGCAGTTCTTC CASAIPRTSGGNNEQFF TRBJ2-1 TRBV5-1 17 . TRBD2
TGTGCCAGCAGCTCGGCCGACAGGCCCTATGGCTACACCTTC CASSSADRPYGYTF TRBJ1-2 TRBV11-2 14 . .
TGCGCCAGCAGCCAAGACCAGGGGGATGAAGCTTTCTTT CASSQDQGDEAFF TRBJ1-1 TRBV4-1 13 . TRBD1
TGTGCCAGCAGTTACTCGACAGGGGGTGGCTACACCTTC CASSYSTGGGYTF TRBJ1-2 TRBV6-2/TRBV6-3 13 . TRBD1
TGTGCCAGCAGCGCAGGGGTTGGGCAGCCCCAGCATTTT CASSAGVGQPQHF TRBJ1-5 TRBV11-2 13 few .
TGTGCCAGCAGTTACTCGGGACAGAGTTACGAGCAGTACTTC CASSYSGQSYEQYF TRBJ2-7 TRBV6-5 14 . TRBD1
TGTGCCAGCAGCTTAAGGGGCGGGAGGGGAAGCACAGATACGCAGTATTTT CASSLRGGRGSTDTQYF TRBJ2-3 TRBV7-2 17 . TRBD2
TGTGCCAGCACCCCAAACTCCGGGGTAAGGAGCTATGGCTACACCTTC CASTPNSGVRSYGYTF TRBJ1-2 TRBV5-8 16 . .
TGTGCCAGCAGCGGACAGGGGGGTACCCAGCCCCAGCATTTT CASSGQGGTQPQHF TRBJ1-5 TRBV6-4 14 . TRBD1
TGTGCCAGCAGCTTGGCGGGGGGTCAGCCCCAGCATTTT CASSLAGGQPQHF TRBJ1-5 TRBV5-4 13 . .
TGCAGCGTTTCACTGAACACTGAAGCTTTCTTT CSVSLNTEAFF TRBJ1-1 TRBV29-1 11 . .
TGTGCCAGCAGCCACACCACCGCGGGGGAATCATTTGATGAGCAGTTCTTC CASSHTTAGESFDEQFF TRBJ2-1 TRBV7-9 17 . TRBD2
TGTGCCAGCAACCCCCGGACAGGGTTGTATGCAACTAATGAAAAACTGTTTTTT CASNPRTGLYATNEKLFF TRBJ1-4 TRBV2 18 . TRBD1
TGCAGCGCTGGACAGGGGGCCTATGGCTACACCTTC CSAGQGAYGYTF TRBJ1-2 TRBV29-1 12 . TRBD1
TGTGCCAGTAGTTCCACGGCCGGGAGCTCCTACGAGCAGTACTTC CASSSTAGSSYEQYF TRBJ2-7 TRBV19 15 . .
TGTGCCAGCAGTTACTGGGATTCACCCCTCCACTTT CASSYWDSPLHF TRBJ1-6 TRBV6-2/TRBV6-3 12 . .
TGTGCCAGCAGCTCTTTAGCTAACTATGGCTACACCTTC CASSSLANYGYTF TRBJ1-2 TRBV7-9 13 once .
TGTGCCAGTAGTGACTGGAACTATGGCTACACCTTC CASSDWNYGYTF TRBJ1-2 TRBV19 12 . .
TGTGCCAGCAGTGTAATTAGCGGGGGTAGCACAGATACGCAGTATTTT CASSVISGGSTDTQYF TRBJ2-3 TRBV6-1 16 once TRBD2
TGTGCCAGCAGCCAGGGGGCATGGGATGAAAAACTGTTTTTT CASSQGAWDEKLFF TRBJ1-4 TRBV3-1/TRBV3-2 14 . .
TGCGCCAGCAGCTTGCTGCGACAGGGCAACGGCTACACCTTC CASSLLRQGNGYTF TRBJ1-2 TRBV5-1 14 . TRBD1
TGTGCCAGCTCACCACTCACGTACAGCTCTGGGGCCAACGTCCTGACTTTC CASSPLTYSSGANVLTF TRBJ2-6 TRBV18 17 . .
TGTGCCAGCAGTGATCGAGGGGCGGGCTATGGCTACACCTTC CASSDRGAGYGYTF TRBJ1-2 TRBV6-4 14 . .
TGTGCCAGCAGCTTTGACCAAACTTCACCCCTCCACTTT CASSFDQTSPLHF TRBJ1-6 TRBV7-9 13 few .
TGTGCCAGCATCGGCATCTCGGGAGAAAAACTGTTTTTT CASIGISGEKLFF TRBJ1-4 TRBV2 13 . .
TGCGCCAGCAGCCACCTAGACAGCGCTAACTATGGCTACACCTTC CASSHLDSANYGYTF TRBJ1-2 TRBV4-1 15 . .
TGTGCCAGCAGTTCGACAGTGTACCAAGAGACCCAGTACTTC CASSSTVYQETQYF TRBJ2-5 TRBV28 14 . .
TGCAGCGTTGAAGGGCCGGGGGGGACTGAAGCTTTCTTT CSVEGPGGTEAFF TRBJ1-1 TRBV29-1 13 . .